The present TCR beta chain was sequenced within a study of shared clonotypes between healthy human individuals. CD45RO negativity and positive selection for CCR7 defined naive CD8 cells, a population that excluded terminally differentiated effector memory CD45RA+ cells. Some clones are missing from TCRdb's copy, which holds only in-frame ones; the method was immunoSEQ multiplex PCR. The table records under 600,000 clones, 95% to 98% of them present only once. What was sequenced was naive CD8+ T cells sorted from blood. The clonotype comes from a man aged 25 to 40 in good health.

The CDR3 nucleotides are TGTGCCAGCAGCTTAGGGATCGGCACAGATACGCAGTATTTT. Amino acids: CASSLGIGTDTQYF. J is TRBJ2-3 and V is TRBV11-2; D unresolved. Deletions cut 1 base from V and 1 base from J, with 6 bases between. Germline CDR1 SGHAT, CDR2 FQNNGV. The CDR3 is made up of 14 amino acids.